This is a list of T cell receptor beta chains from one sample in a study of regulatory T cells in long-lasting Graves disease. Each CDR3 protein gets one entry after TCRdb re-called the multiplex PCR reads with MiXCR. The sample holds 310,000 or so distinct CDR3 sequences, less than 20% seen once. The sequencing used peripheral blood mononuclear cells (PBMCs), collected when the disease was refractory, from a patient treated with antithyroid drugs. These receptors originate from a female donor with Graves disease. Both conserved end residues are part of each CDR3. The D gene is left open where the match is weak. The size field is filled for only some rows; it gives once, few, many or a size class.

size: -; J: TRBJ1-2; D: -; length: 14; V: TRBV7-9; CDR3: CASSLEGGAPGYTF; DNA: TGTGCCAGCAGCTTAGAGGGGGGGGCGCCCGGCTACACCTTC
size: many; J: TRBJ1-1; D: TRBD1; length: 13; V: TRBV10-3; CDR3: CAAGGQLNTEAFF; DNA: TGTGCCGCAGGGGGACAGCTGAACACTGAAGCTTTCTTT
size: -; J: TRBJ2-7; D: -; length: 13; V: TRBV29-1; CDR3: CSVMTVSSYEQYF; DNA: TGCAGCGTGATGACGGTTAGCTCCTACGAGCAGTACTTC
size: few; J: TRBJ2-5; D: -; length: 12; V: TRBV5-1; CDR3: CASSPQQETQYF; DNA: TGCGCCAGCAGCCCGCAGCAAGAGACCCAGTACTTC
size: many; J: TRBJ2-6; D: TRBD1; length: 17; V: TRBV7-9; CDR3: CASSFRDRVGGANVLTF; DNA: TGTGCCAGCAGCTTTAGGGACAGGGTCGGGGGGGCCAACGTCCTGACTTTC
size: many; J: TRBJ2-6; D: -; length: 16; V: TRBV3-1; CDR3: CASSHGHSPGANVLTF; DNA: TGTGCCAGCAGCCACGGACATTCCCCTGGGGCCAACGTCCTGACTTTC
size: -; J: TRBJ2-3; D: -; length: 13; V: TRBV28; CDR3: CASSLDRTDTQYF; DNA: TGTGCCAGCAGTTTGGATCGTACAGATACGCAGTATTTT
size: once; J: TRBJ2-3; D: -; length: 13; V: TRBV2; CDR3: CASSVGTTDTQYF; DNA: TGTGCCAGCAGTGTAGGGACCACAGATACGCAGTATTTT
size: few; J: TRBJ2-2; D: -; length: 16; V: TRBV11-3; CDR3: CASSLGFGPNTGELFF; DNA: TGTGCCAGCAGCTTAGGATTCGGACCGAACACCGGGGAGCTGTTTTTT
size: many; J: TRBJ1-1; D: -; length: 15; V: TRBV5-1; CDR3: CASSLWQDSDTEAFF; DNA: TGCGCCAGCAGCTTATGGCAGGACAGCGACACTGAAGCTTTCTTT
size: -; J: TRBJ1-2; D: TRBD1; length: 14; V: TRBV20-1; CDR3: CSARDWGDSYGYTF; DNA: TGCAGTGCTAGAGATTGGGGGGACAGCTATGGCTACACCTTC
size: -; J: TRBJ1-2; D: -; length: 15; V: TRBV19; CDR3: CASSTARGLNYGYTF; DNA: TGTGCCAGTAGTACCGCCAGGGGCCTTAACTATGGCTACACCTTC
size: many; J: TRBJ2-5; D: -; length: 14; V: TRBV2; CDR3: CASTPFEGQETQYF; DNA: TGTGCCAGCACCCCGTTTGAGGGGCAAGAGACCCAGTACTTC
size: many; J: TRBJ2-5; D: TRBD1; length: 14; V: TRBV29-1; CDR3: CSVRQGRGGETQYF; DNA: TGCAGCGTCAGACAGGGGCGAGGTGGGGAGACCCAGTACTTC
size: -; J: TRBJ1-1; D: -; length: 12; V: TRBV18; CDR3: CASSPSGIEAFF; DNA: TGTGCCAGCTCACCAAGCGGCATTGAAGCTTTCTTT
size: few; J: TRBJ2-7; D: -; length: 11; V: TRBV30; CDR3: CAWMRGYEQYF; DNA: TGTGCCTGGATGAGGGGATACGAGCAGTACTTC